Shown below are 22 T cell receptor beta chains from a single sample sequenced in a study of PD-1 blockade in classical Hodgkin lymphoma. Produced via immunoSEQ multiplex PCR; TCRdb's table is partial and in-frame only. The table shows about 85,000 clones, with 80% to 95% occurring only once. Every patient was affected by relapse after autologous stem cell transplantation, while exposure to brentuximab vedotin was not uniform. Sequencing used peripheral blood mononuclear cells (PBMCs), obtained before the second cycle of nivolumab. The origin of the receptors is a human donor with classical Hodgkin lymphoma.

This clone was seen once. The rearrangement uses TRBV18 and TRBJ1-1; D is possibly TRBD1 (6 bases). Looked up from germline, CDR1 is KGHSH and CDR2 is LQKENI. V was clipped by 5 bases and J by 1 base, with 14 bases between them. The CDR3 contains 15 residues. CDR3 amino acids: CASSERQAPNTEAFF. The CDR3 region has the DNA TGTGCCAGCTCAGAAAGACAGGCACCGAACACTGAAGCTTTCTTT.

V is TRBV10-3 and J is TRBJ2-1; TRBD2 agrees at 7 bases. The junction had 5 bases not matched to a gene; V was cut back by 3 bases and J by 6 bases. Germline CDR1 and CDR2: ENHRY and SYGVKD. This CDR3 is built from 14 residues. CDR3 DNA sequence: TGTGCCATCAGTGATTTAAGGACTAGCAATGAGCAGTTCTTC. This translates into CAISDLRTSNEQFF.

V gene TRBV5-1 combines with J gene TRBJ1-1; D is perhaps TRBD1 (6 bases). The CDR3 runs 13 residues. Trimming shortened V by 5 bases and J by 1 base, and 9 bases separated the two germline ends. Germline CDR1 and CDR2: SGHRS and YFSETQ. In DNA, the CDR3 is TGCGCCAGCAGACCGGGACAGAACACTGAAGCTTTCTTT. The encoded protein is CASRPGQNTEAFF.

The rearrangement joins TRBV29-1 to TRBJ2-7; D is tentatively TRBD1 or TRBD2 (5 bases each). The CDR3 has 12 amino acids. Germline V gene data show CDR1 as SQVTM and CDR2 as ANQGSEA. V was pared by 4 bases and J by 3 bases, with 10 bases between. The CDR3 here is CSVVRDGYEQYF. The CDR3, as DNA: TGCAGCGTTGTTAGGGACGGCTACGAGCAGTACTTC.

The chain has TRBV28 and TRBJ2-3; D is uncertain. CDR3 length: 13 amino acids. V lost 6 bases to trimming and J lost 4 bases, with 11 bases between them. In germline, CDR1 is MDHEN, CDR2 SYDVKM. The CDR3: CASRGLGADTQYF. The CDR3 nucleotides read TGTGCCAGCAGGGGATTAGGCGCAGATACGCAGTATTTT.

The sample holds one count of this clone. The rearrangement joins TRBV6-6 to TRBJ2-6; D perhaps matches TRBD1 (5 bases). This CDR3 comprises 15 residues. CDR1 and CDR2 from the germline V gene are MNHNY and SVGAGI (reference sequence). V lost 7 bases, J lost 0 bases, and 10 bases lay in between. For the CDR3, the DNA is TGTGCCAGCACTGTAGGGGTCTCTGGGGCCAACGTCCTGACTTTC. This gives the protein CASTVGVSGANVLTF.

V gene TRBV19 combines with J gene TRBJ1-4; 7 positions agree with TRBD1. CDR3 size: 15 residues. Per germline, CDR1 LNHDA and CDR2 SQIVND (reference sequence). After removal of 4 bases from V and 4 bases from J, the junction contained 6 bases not matched to a gene. The CDR3 nucleotides read TGTGCCAGTAGTACCCCGGGACAGAGTAATGAAAAACTGTTTTTT. Translated: CASSTPGQSNEKLFF.

The sample holds one count of this clone. This rearrangement joins TRBV6-1 to TRBJ2-5; TRBD1 matches at 9 bases. CDR3 length: 18 residues. With V trimmed by 4 bases and J by 5 bases, 17 bases remained unmatched. Germline loops: CDR1 MNHNS, CDR2 SASEGT. The CDR3 loop reads CASSARTGDRGWAETQYF. In nucleotides, the CDR3 is TGTGCCAGCAGTGCGCGGACAGGGGACAGAGGATGGGCGGAGACCCAGTACTTC.

V usage is TRBV10-2 and J usage is TRBJ2-7, with TRBD1 matching 12 bases. V trimming: 6 bases; J trimming: 6 bases; junction bases outside the gene matches: 6. Germline CDR1 is WSHSY and CDR2 is SAAADI. CDR3 length equals 14 residues. As DNA, the CDR3 is TGCGCCAGCAGCCGGGGGACAGGGGGCCTCGAGCAGTACTTC. Protein product: CASSRGTGGLEQYF.

V and J are TRBV4-1 and TRBJ1-4, with D perhaps TRBD1 (6 bases). The CDR3 contains 15 residues. V shed 1 base and J shed 7 bases, with 13 bases lying between them. Germline CDR1 reads MGHRA; CDR2 reads YSYEKL. The CDR3 DNA is TGCGCCAGCAGCCAAGGGCGGGGAGGGGGTGAAAAACTGTTTTTT. Translating it yields CASSQGRGGGEKLFF.

The V call is TRBV7-2, the J call TRBJ2-5; 10 bases fit TRBD1. This CDR3 spans 15 amino acids. The V gene's germline CDR1 is SGHTA and CDR2 FQGNSA. Trimming cost V 1 base and J 5 bases; bases outside gene matches: 4. The chain's CDR3 is CASSLVGQGRETQYF. DNA of the CDR3: TGTGCCAGCAGCTTAGTGGGACAGGGGAGGGAGACCCAGTACTTC.

The V gene is TRBV5-1, the J gene TRBJ2-7, with D hard to call. This CDR3 has 14 amino acids. The germline V gene has CDR1 SGHRS and CDR2 YFSETQ. V was shortened by 2 bases and J by 4 bases, with 13 bases between the two germline ends. In DNA, the CDR3 is TGCGCCAGCAGCTTTTCTAGTCTTGCTTACGAGCAGTACTTC. This encodes CASSFSSLAYEQYF.

The V and J genes are TRBV11-2 and TRBJ2-7; D gene unclear. Germline-derived CDR1 and CDR2 are SGHAT and FQNNGV. This CDR3 spans 15 amino acids. The V and J ends lost 1 base and 3 bases respectively, with 13 bases between them. CDR3 DNA sequence: TGTGCCAGCAGCTTAGTCACAGTAACATTCTACGAGCAGTACTTC. Protein: CASSLVTVTFYEQYF.

This clone was found a few times. This CDR3 is CASSLIGGLNNYGYTF. In DNA, the CDR3 is TGTGCCAGCAGCTTGATTGGGGGGCTTAATAACTATGGCTACACCTTC. The chain combines TRBV5-5 with TRBJ1-2; D is possibly TRBD1 (6 bases). The germline V gene encodes CDR1 SGHKS and CDR2 YYEKEE (reference sequence). Trimming took 1 base from V and 1 from J, leaving 14 bases between them. The CDR3 runs 16 residues.

The chain is built from TRBV28 and TRBJ1-4; D call uncertain. The germline V gene encodes CDR1 MDHEN and CDR2 SYDVKM. The CDR3 covers 14 residues. V shed 1 base and J shed 11 bases, with 14 bases lying between them. CDR3 amino acids: CASSLFLLGGKLFF. CDR3 DNA: TGTGCCAGCAGTTTATTCCTCCTGGGTGGGAAACTGTTTTTT.

This chain links TRBV5-1 with TRBJ2-7; D is possibly TRBD1 (5 bases). CDR1 SGHRS and CDR2 YFSETQ come from the germline V gene. Trimming stripped 0 bases from V and 2 bases from J, with 18 bases between. The CDR3 runs 17 residues. Here the CDR3 DNA reads TGCGCCAGCAGCTTGGAGGCAGGGTCCCTACTTACCTACGAGCAGTACTTC. Its translation: CASSLEAGSLLTYEQYF. Variable domain in full (rest from reference TRBV5-1 and TRBJ2-7): KAGVTQTPRYLIKTRGQQVTLSCSPISGHRSVSWYQQTPGQGLQFLFEYFSETQRNKGNFPGRFSGRQFSNSRSEMNVSTLELGDSALYLCASSLEAGSLLTYEQYFGPGTRLTVT.

This chain connects TRBV11-2 to TRBJ2-7; tentative D call: TRBD2 (5 bases). V lost 2 bases to trimming and J lost 1 base, with 12 bases between them. The CDR3 sequence is 15 residues long. Germline V gives CDR1 SGHAT, CDR2 FQNNGV. This CDR3 is CASSLHGGASYEQYF. CDR3 sequence (DNA): TGTGCCAGCAGCTTACATGGAGGAGCTTCCTACGAGCAGTACTTC. Full variable domain (rest looked up from reference TRBV11-2 and TRBJ2-7): EAGVAQSPRYKIIEKRQSVAFWCNPISGHATLYWYQQILGQGPKLLIQFQNNGVVDDSQLPKDRFSAERLKGVDSTLKIQPAKLEDSAVYLCASSLHGGASYEQYFGPGTRLTVT.

Regarding this clone: Other nucleotide sequences in the sample specify the same CDR3. V usage is TRBV5-1 and J usage is TRBJ1-2; 7 bases line up with TRBD1. The CDR3 is 13 amino acids. With 3 bases clipped from V and 5 bases from J, the junction kept 4 bases outside the gene matches. Looked up from germline, CDR1 is SGHRS and CDR2 is YFSETQ. The CDR3 DNA reads as TGCGCCAGCAGCTCGGGACAGAGTTATGGCTACACCTTC. Its translation: CASSSGQSYGYTF.

The rearrangement uses TRBV6-1 and TRBJ1-5; D perhaps matches TRBD1 (5 bases). The V end lost 6 bases, the J end lost 10 bases, and 16 bases lay between the germline ends. Germline V gives CDR1 MNHNS, CDR2 SASEGT. The CDR3 runs 13 residues. CDR3 DNA: TGTGCCAGCAGGGAGGGACTCTTTTCACCCCAGCATTTT. Protein: CASREGLFSPQHF.

The rearrangement uses TRBV6-1 and TRBJ1-2, with no clear D. CDR1 is MNHNS and CDR2 is SASEGT in the germline V gene. The CDR3 has 12 residues. V was shortened by 4 bases and J by 4 bases, with 7 bases between the two germline ends. The DNA of the CDR3 is TGTGCCAGCAGTGCTTGGGGCTATGGCTACACCTTC. Amino acid sequence: CASSAWGYGYTF.

The chain is built from TRBV7-9 and TRBJ1-5, with unresolved D. The CDR3 runs 13 residues. V was trimmed by 6 bases and J by 4 bases, leaving 10 bases between them. CDR1 and CDR2 (germline): SEHNR, FQNEAQ (reference sequence). CDR3 sequence (DNA): TGTGCCAGCAGTGGACCGGAAAATCAGCCCCAGCATTTT. Translating gives CASSGPENQPQHF.

The V gene is TRBV7-9, the J gene TRBJ2-2, with 7 bases identical to TRBD2. The CDR3 extends over 13 amino acids. Looked up from germline, CDR1 is SEHNR and CDR2 is FQNEAQ (reference sequence). V was pared by 4 bases and J by 4 bases, with 0 bases of the junction left unmatched. This CDR3 reads CASSWGGTGELFF. The CDR3 DNA is TGTGCCAGCAGCTGGGGGGGCACCGGGGAGCTGTTTTTT.